This T cell receptor beta chain was captured by sequencing in a study of T cells after yellow fever vaccination (dated by TCRdb to about 2019). Study-level background: Libraries from fractions with low cell numbers were prepared with the SMART-Seq v4 Ultra Low Input RNA kit. To follow T-cell clones before and after both primary and booster YFV17D yellow fever vaccination, bulk TCR alpha and beta repertoires underwent longitudinal sequencing. Two healthy male donors, one aged 18 to 30 and one aged 30 to 40 years, made up the cohort. Blood was drawn at multiple timepoints before and after primary and secondary immunization, with bulk PBMC replicates and cell subsets isolated.

Reading the label with the study, this specimen's treatment or condition is: live attenuated yellow fever vaccine strain. PBMCs were isolated from peripheral blood using a standard Ficoll-Paque protocol. Dynabeads CD4 and CD8 positive selection kits were used to isolate CD4 and CD8 T-cell fractions. TriZol was used to extract RNA from bulk PBMCs, CD4 and CD8 fractions, and dextramer-positive and dextramer-negative fractions. This clonotype was detected ten times or more. Its antigen is unknown. No base-level quality is on record; no much larger clone is a single base apart. Trimming removed 4 bases from V and 0 bases from J, leaving 14 bases between the germline ends. Including the terminal cysteine and phenylalanine, the CDR3 comprises 15 residues. Only CDR3 DNA remains: 45 bases, in frame from the first base. Looking up the germline V gene yields CDR1 SGHDT and CDR2 YYEEEE. Sequencing relied on an Illumina NovaSeq 6000. Synthesis of TCR cDNA relied on 5'RACE template switching, a step that introduced a universal primer site along with unique molecular identifiers. Priming for cDNA synthesis came from both the TCR alpha and TCR beta constant segments. Library amplification used two PCR steps, and the second PCR step added sample barcodes and sequencing adapters. Sequencing of the libraries was done on either Illumina HiSeq 2500 (2x100 bp) or NovaSeq (2x150 bp). The published analysis was carried out like this. Reads were demultiplexed and collapsed into UMI consensus sequences with MIGEC, and V(D)J alignment was performed with MiXCR. Vaccine-responding clonotypes were identified with edgeR using replicate PBMC samples, with FDR below 0.01 and a log2 fold change above 5 up to day 15 being required. Each bulk clonotype received a CD4 or CD8 identity based on whether the sequenced CD4 or CD8 repertoire contained that clonotype at higher abundance. In TCRdb, the public reads were trimmed at Q25 with fastp and aligned with MiXCR, with productive beta chains retained. Records with the same CDR3 protein are collapsed into one entry carrying the most frequent genes and DNA. What appears here as the V and J calls and clone size reflects TCRdb's work, not the paper's. The sample table contains a few hundred thousand distinct CDR3 sequences; only one count was recorded for 12% of them. The ten largest clonotypes hold 2.5% to 3.5% of the sample.

The investigation overall reported the following: Computational filtering was needed because FACS-sorted repertoires could contain abundant contaminating clonotypes from the bulk population. Because only a couple of donors were included in the study, the extent to which the findings can be generalized is limited. Most clones expanded after primary vaccination were re-detected after the booster (almost 97% of CD4 and approximately 88% of CD8), suggesting broad memory maintenance. Compared with the primary T-cell response, the secondary T-cell response was faster but weaker, reaching its peak on day 5 rather than on day 15. A small share of clonotypes occurred in both CD4 and CD8 compartments, likely arising from convergent recombination.

This sequence was found in a man aged 18 to 30 who received the YFV17D yellow fever vaccine. Sequencing was performed on CD4+ T cells sorted from PBMCs, taken 15 days after the yellow fever booster vaccination. The chain joins TRBV5-6 to TRBJ2-7, and the D gene may be TRBD1, 6 bases matching. The bases read TGTGCCAGCAGCCGAAGACCGGACAGCTCCTACGAGCAGTACTTC. Its protein is CASSRRPDSSYEQYF.